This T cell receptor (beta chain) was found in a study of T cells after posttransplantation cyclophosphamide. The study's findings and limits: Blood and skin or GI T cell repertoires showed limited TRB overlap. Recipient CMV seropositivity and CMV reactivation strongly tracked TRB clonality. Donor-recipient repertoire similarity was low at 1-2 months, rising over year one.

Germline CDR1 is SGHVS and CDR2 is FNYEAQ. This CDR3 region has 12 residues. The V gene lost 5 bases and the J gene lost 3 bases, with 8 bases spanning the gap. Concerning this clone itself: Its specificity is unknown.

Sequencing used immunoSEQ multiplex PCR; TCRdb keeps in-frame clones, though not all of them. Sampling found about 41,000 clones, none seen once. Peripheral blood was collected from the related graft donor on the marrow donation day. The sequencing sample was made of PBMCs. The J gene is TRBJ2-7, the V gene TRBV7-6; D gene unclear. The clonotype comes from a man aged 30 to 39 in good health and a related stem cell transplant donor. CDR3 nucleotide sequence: TGTGCCAGCAGCCTGCCGGGCTACGAGCAGTACTTC. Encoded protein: CASSLPGYEQYF.